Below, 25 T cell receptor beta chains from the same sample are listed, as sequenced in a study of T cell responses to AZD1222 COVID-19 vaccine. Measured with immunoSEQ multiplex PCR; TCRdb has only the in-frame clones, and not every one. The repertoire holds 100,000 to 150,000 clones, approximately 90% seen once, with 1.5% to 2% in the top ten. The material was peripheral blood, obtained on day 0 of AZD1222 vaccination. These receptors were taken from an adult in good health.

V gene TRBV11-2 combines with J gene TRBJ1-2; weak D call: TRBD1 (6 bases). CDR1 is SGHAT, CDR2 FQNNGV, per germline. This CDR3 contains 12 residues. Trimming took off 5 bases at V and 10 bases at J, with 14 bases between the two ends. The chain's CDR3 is CASSPTGGLYTF. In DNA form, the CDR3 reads TGTGCCAGCAGCCCAACTGGGGGGCTCTACACCTTC.

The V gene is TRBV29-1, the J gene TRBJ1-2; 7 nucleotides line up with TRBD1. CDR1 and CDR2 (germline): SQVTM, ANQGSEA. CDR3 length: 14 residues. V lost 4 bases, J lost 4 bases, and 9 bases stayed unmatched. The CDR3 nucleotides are TGCAGCGTTGGTTACAGGGGCATAGCCTATGGCTACACCTTC. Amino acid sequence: CSVGYRGIAYGYTF.

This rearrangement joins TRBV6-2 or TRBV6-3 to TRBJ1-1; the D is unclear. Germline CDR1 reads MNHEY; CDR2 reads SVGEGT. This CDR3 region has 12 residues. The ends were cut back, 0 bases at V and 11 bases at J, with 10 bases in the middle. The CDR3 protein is CASSYSRIEAFF. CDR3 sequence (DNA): TGTGCCAGCAGTTACTCCCGGATCGAGGCTTTCTTT.

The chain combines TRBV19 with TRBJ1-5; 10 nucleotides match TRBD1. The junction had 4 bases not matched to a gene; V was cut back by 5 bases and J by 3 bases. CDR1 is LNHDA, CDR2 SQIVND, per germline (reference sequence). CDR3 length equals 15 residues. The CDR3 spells CASSADRGFNQPQHF. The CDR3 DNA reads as TGTGCCAGTAGTGCGGACAGGGGGTTCAATCAGCCCCAGCATTTT.

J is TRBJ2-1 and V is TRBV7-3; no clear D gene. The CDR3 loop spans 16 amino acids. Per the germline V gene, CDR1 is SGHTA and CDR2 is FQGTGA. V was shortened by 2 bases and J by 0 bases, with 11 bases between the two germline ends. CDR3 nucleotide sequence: TGTGCCAGCAGCTTAGGTCCAAGGAGCTCCTACAATGAGCAGTTCTTC. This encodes CASSLGPRSSYNEQFF.

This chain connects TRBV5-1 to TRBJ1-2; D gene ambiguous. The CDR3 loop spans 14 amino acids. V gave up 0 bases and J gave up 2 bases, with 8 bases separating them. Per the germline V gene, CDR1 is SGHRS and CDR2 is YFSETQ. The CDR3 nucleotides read TGCGCCAGCAGCTTGGACCGGGGAAACTATGGCTACACCTTC. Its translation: CASSLDRGNYGYTF.

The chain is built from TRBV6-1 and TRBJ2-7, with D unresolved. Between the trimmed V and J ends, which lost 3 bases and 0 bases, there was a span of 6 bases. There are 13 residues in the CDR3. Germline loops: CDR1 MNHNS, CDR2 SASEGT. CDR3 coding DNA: TGTGCCAGCAGTGACCTCGGCTCCTACGAGCAGTACTTC. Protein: CASSDLGSYEQYF.

The CDR3 protein is CASSSGGSANEQFF. The CDR3, as DNA: TGTGCCAGCAGCTCGGGGGGTAGCGCGAATGAGCAGTTCTTC. This sequence joins TRBV7-3 and TRBJ2-1, with 7 positions matching TRBD2. V was clipped by 4 bases and J by 7 bases; unmatched bases: 7. Per the germline V gene, CDR1 is SGHTA and CDR2 is FQGTGA. The CDR3 is 14 residues long.

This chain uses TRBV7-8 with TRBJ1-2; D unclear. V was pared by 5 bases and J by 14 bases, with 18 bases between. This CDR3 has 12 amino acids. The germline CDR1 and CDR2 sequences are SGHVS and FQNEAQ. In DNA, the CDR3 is TGTGCCAGCAGCCAATCTGGGGAATTAGGGACCTTC. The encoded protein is CASSQSGELGTF.

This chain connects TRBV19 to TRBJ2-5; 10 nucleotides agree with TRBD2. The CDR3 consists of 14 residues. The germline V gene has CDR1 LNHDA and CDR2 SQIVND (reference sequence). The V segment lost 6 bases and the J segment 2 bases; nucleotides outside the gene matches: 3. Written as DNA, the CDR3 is TGTGCCAGTAGAGGACTAGCGGTTCAAGAGACCCAGTACTTC. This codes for CASRGLAVQETQYF.

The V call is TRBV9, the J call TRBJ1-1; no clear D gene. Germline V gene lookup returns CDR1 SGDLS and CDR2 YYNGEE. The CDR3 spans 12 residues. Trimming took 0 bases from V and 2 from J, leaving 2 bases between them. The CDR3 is CASSVENTEAFF. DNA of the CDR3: TGTGCCAGCAGCGTAGAAAACACTGAAGCTTTCTTT.

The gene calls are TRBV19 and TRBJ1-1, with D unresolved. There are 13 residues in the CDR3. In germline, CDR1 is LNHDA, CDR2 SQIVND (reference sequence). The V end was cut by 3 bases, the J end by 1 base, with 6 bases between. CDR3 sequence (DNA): TGTGCCAGTAGTATTGGAGGGAACACTGAAGCTTTCTTT. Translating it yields CASSIGGNTEAFF.

The CDR3 nucleotides are TGTGCCAGCTCACGTCCGCTAGACAATGAGCAGTTCTTC. Translation: CASSRPLDNEQFF. This chain joins TRBV18 and TRBJ2-1; D unresolved. Germline CDR1 KGHSH, CDR2 LQKENI. V lost 4 bases to trimming and J lost 5 bases, with 9 bases between them. The CDR3 is 13 amino acids.

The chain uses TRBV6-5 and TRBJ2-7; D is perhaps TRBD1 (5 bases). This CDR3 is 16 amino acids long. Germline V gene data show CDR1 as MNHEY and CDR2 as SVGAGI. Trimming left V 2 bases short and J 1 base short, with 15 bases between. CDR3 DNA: TGTGCCAGCAGTTACGACCGAATGACAGTTTCCTACGAGCAGTACTTC. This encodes CASSYDRMTVSYEQYF.

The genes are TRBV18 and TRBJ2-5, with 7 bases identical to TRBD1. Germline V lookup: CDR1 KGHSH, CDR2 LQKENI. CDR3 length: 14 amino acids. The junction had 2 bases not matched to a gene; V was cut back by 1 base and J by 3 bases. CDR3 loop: CASSPLGTEETQYF. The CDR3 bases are TGTGCCAGCTCACCACTCGGGACAGAAGAGACCCAGTACTTC.

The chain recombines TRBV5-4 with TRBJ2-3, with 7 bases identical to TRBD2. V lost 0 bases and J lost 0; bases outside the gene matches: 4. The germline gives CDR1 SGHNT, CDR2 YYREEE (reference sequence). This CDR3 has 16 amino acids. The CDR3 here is CASSLGASGSTDTQYF. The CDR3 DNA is TGTGCCAGCAGCTTGGGGGCTAGCGGTAGCACAGATACGCAGTATTTT.

This chain's CDR3 is CASSTTENTEAFF. The CDR3 nucleotides read TGTGCCAGCTCGACGACGGAGAACACTGAAGCTTTCTTT. This chain connects TRBV18 to TRBJ1-1; no clear D gene. With 6 bases removed from V and 1 base from J, the gap between germline ends came to 9 bases. CDR1 is KGHSH and CDR2 is LQKENI in the germline V gene. The CDR3 length is 13 residues.

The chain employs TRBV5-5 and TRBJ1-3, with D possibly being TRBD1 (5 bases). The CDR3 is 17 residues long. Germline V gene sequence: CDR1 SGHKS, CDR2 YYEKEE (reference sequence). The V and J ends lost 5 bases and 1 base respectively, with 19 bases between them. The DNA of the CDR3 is TGTGCCAGCAGTTTTACTCCGGGACCGCTTTCTGGAAACACCATATATTTT. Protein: CASSFTPGPLSGNTIYF.

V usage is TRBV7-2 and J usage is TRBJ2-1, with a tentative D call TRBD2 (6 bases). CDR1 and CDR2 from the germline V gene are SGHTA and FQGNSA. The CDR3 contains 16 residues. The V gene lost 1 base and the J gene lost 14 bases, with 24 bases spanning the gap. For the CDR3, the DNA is TGTGCCAGCAGCTTAGAGGCGACGGGACTGCCCTCTACAGAGTTCTTC. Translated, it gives CASSLEATGLPSTEFF.

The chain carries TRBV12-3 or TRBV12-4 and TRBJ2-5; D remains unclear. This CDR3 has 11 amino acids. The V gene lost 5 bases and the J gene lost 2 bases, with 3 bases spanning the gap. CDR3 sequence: CASSLQETQYF. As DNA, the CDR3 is TGTGCCAGCAGTCTACAAGAGACCCAGTACTTC.

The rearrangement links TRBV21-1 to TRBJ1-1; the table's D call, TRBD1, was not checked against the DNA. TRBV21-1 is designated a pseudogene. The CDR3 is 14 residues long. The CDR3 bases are TGTGCCAGAGGGGACAGGGCGCGCAACACTGAAGCTTTCTTT. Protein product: CARGDRARNTEAFF.

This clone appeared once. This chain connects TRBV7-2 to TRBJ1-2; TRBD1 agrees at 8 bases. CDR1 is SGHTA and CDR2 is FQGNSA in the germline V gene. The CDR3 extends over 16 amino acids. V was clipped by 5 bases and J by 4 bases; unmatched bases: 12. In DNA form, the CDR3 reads TGTGCCAGCAGCGTCCTGAGTGGACAGGGCCTCTATGGCTACACCTTC. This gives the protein CASSVLSGQGLYGYTF.

The DNA of the CDR3 is TGTGCCAGCACCCCACTAGTTGGCGAGCAGTTCTTC. This sequence encodes CASTPLVGEQFF. This rearrangement joins TRBV6-2 or TRBV6-3 to TRBJ2-1; possibly TRBD2 for D (5 bases). CDR1 and CDR2 from the germline V gene are MNHEY and SVGEGT. This CDR3 has 12 amino acids. Trimming took 7 bases from V and 10 from J, leaving 14 bases between them.

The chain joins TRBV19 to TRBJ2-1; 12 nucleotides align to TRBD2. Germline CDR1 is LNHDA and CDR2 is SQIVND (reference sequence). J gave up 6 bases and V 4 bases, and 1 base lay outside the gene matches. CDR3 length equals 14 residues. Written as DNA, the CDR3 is TGTGCCAGTAGTACTAGCGGGAGGGCCAATGAGCAGTTCTTC. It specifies CASSTSGRANEQFF.

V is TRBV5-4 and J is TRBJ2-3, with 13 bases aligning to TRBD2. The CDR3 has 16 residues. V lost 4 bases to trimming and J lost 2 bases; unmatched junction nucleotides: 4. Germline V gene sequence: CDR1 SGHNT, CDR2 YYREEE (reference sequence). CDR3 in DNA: TGTGCCAGCAGCCCGGGACTAGCGGGGCTCACAGATACGCAGTATTTT. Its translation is CASSPGLAGLTDTQYF.